This T cell receptor beta chain was captured by sequencing in a study of blood T cells in healthy people across ages. A second PCR of about 7 to 12 cycles used a sample-barcoded 5' primer and a J-beta primer mix. From the 5' RACE reads, TCRdb called clonotypes with MiXCR, one entry per CDR3 protein. This repertoire shows 1.8 million or so distinct CDR3 sequences, about two fifths found once; its top ten account for about 21%. The ends were cut back, 5 bases at V and 8 bases at J, with 18 bases in the middle. CDR3 length equals 14 residues. The specimen was blood. The receptor comes from a human donor in good health. V is TRBV12-3 or TRBV12-4 and J is TRBJ1-2, with a tentative D call TRBD1 (5 bases). CDR3 nucleotides: TGTGCCAGCAGTATGACCGGGGGTGCTCTAGGCTACACCTTC. This codes for CASSMTGGALGYTF.